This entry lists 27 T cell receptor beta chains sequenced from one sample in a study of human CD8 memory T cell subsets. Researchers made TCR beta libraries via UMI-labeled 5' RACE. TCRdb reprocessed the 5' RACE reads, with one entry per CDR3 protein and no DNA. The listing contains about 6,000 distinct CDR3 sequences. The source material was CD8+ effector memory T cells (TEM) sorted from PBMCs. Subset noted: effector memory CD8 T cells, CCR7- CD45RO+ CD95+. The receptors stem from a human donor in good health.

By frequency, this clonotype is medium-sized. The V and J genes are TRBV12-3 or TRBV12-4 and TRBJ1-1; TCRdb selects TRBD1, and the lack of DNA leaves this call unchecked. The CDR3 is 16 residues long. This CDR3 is CASSDATGHQNTEAFF.

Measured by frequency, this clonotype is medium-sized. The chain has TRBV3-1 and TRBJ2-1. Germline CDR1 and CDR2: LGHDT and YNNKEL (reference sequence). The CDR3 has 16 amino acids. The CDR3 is CASSQDLRESYNEQFF.

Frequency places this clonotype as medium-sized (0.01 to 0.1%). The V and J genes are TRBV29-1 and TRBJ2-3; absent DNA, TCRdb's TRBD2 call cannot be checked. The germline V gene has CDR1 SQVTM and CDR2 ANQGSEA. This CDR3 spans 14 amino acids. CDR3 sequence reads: CSVPGDYPTDTQYF.

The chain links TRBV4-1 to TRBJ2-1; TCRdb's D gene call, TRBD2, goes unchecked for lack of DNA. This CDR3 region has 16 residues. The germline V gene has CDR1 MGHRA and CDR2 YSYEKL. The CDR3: CASSRKTSGGYNEQFF.

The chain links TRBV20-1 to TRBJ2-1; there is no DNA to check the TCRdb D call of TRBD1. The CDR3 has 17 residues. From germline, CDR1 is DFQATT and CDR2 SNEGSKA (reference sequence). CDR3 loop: CSSRPGAGGYSYNEQFF.

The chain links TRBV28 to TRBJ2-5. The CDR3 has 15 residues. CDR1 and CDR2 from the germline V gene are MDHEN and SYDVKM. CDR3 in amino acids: CASLRSGSTAETQYF.

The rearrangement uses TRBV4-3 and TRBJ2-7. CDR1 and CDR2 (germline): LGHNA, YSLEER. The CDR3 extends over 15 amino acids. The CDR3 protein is CASSQDPGGSYEQYF.

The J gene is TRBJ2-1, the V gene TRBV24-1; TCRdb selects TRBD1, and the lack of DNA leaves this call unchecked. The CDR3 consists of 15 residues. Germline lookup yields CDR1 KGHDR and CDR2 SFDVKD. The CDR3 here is CATSDRGTGLREQFF.

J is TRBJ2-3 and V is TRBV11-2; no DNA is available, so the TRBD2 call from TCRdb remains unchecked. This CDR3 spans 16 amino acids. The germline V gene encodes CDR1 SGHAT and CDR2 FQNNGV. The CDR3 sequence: CASSLGTSALTDTQYF.

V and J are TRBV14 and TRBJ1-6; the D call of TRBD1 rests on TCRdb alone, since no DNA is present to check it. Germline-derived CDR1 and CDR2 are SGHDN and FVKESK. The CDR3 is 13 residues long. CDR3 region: CASSQVPGSPLHF. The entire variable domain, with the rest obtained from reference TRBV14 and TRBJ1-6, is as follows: EAGVTQFPSHSVIEKGQTVTLRCDPISGHDNLYWYRRVMGKEIKFLLHFVKESKQDESGMPNNRFLAERTGGTYSTLKVQPAELEDSGVYFCASSQVPGSPLHFGNGTRLTVT.

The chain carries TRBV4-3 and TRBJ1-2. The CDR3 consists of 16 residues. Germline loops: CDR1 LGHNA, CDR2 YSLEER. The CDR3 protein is CASSQERAGSNYGYTF.

The CDR3 here is CASSQLLGPGSIYEQYF. This rearrangement joins TRBV4-3 to TRBJ2-7; the D call from TCRdb, TRBD1, cannot be confirmed without DNA. CDR3 length: 17 residues. Per germline, CDR1 LGHNA and CDR2 YSLEER.

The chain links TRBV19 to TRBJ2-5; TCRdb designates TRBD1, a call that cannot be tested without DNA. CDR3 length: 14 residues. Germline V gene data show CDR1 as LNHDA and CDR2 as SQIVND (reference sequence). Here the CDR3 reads CASSKDILKKTQYF. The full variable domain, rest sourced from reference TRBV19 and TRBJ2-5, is DGGITQSPKYLFRKEGQNVTLSCEQNLNHDAMYWYRQDPGQGLRLIYYSQIVNDFQKGDIAEGYSVSREKKESFPLTVTSAQKNPTAFYLCASSKDILKKTQYFGPGTRLLVL.

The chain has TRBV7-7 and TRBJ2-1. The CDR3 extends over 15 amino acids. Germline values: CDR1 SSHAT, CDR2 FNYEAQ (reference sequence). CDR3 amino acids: CASSLGLAAYNEQFF.

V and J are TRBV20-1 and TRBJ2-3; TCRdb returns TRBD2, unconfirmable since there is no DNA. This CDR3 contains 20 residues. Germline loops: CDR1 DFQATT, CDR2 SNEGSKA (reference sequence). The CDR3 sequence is CSARSDVLGGTRGPTDTQYF.

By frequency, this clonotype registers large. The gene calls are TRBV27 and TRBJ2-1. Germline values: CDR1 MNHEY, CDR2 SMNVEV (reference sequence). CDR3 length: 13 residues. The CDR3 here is CASRGSSYNEQFF.

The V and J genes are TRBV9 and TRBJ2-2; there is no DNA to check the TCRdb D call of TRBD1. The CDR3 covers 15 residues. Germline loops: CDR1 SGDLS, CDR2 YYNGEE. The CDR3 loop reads CASTGTGGNTGELFF.

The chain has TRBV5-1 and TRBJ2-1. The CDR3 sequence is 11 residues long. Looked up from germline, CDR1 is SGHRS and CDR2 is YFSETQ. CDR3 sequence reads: CASTLGVEQFF. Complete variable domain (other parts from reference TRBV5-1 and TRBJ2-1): KAGVTQTPRYLIKTRGQQVTLSCSPISGHRSVSWYQQTPGQGLQFLFEYFSETQRNKGNFPGRFSGRQFSNSRSEMNVSTLELGDSALYLCASTLGVEQFFGPGTRLTVL.

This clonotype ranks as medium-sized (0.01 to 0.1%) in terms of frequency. The CDR3: CASSMDSENQPQHF. This rearrangement joins TRBV6-2 or TRBV6-3 to TRBJ1-5; there is no DNA to check the TCRdb D call of TRBD1. The CDR3 covers 14 residues. Per the germline V gene, CDR1 is MNHEY and CDR2 is SVGEGT.

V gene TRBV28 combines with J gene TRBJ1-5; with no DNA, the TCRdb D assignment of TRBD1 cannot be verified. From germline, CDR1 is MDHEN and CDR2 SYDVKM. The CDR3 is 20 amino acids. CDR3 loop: CASSFSPGQGRGGSNQPQHF.

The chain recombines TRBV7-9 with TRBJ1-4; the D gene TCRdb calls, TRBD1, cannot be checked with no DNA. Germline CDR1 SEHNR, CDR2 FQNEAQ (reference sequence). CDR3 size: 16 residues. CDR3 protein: CASSALDGQGNEKLFF. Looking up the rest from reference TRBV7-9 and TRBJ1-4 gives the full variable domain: DTGVSQNPRHKITKRGQNVTFRCDPISEHNRLYWYRQTLGQGPEFLTYFQNEAQLEKSRLLSDRFSAERPKGSFSTLEIQRTEQGDSAMYLCASSALDGQGNEKLFFGSGTQLSVL.

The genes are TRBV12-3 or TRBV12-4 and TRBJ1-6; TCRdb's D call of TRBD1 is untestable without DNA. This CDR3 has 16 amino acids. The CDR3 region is CASSFDRGTYNSPLHF.

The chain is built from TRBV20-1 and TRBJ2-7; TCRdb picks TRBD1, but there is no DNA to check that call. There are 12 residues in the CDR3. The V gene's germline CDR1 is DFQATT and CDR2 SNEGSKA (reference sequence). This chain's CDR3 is CSATGGSYEQYF.

The CDR3 is CSVGEGYNHPQHF. V and J are TRBV29-1 and TRBJ1-5; no DNA is available, so the TRBD1 call from TCRdb remains unchecked. Germline lookup yields CDR1 SQVTM and CDR2 ANQGSEA. This CDR3 region has 13 residues.

Here the CDR3 reads CASSLGMGGTQYF. The chain joins TRBV7-8 to TRBJ2-3; as DNA is missing, the TRBD1 call by TCRdb cannot be tested. The CDR3 has 13 amino acids. Germline V gene lookup returns CDR1 SGHVS and CDR2 FQNEAQ.

CDR3 region: CASSYSGTGGNEQYF. The chain uses TRBV6-5 and TRBJ2-7; TCRdb calls TRBD1, which cannot be checked without DNA. Germline V CDR1 and CDR2: MNHEY, SVGAGI. The CDR3 totals 15 residues.

The CDR3 sequence: CASSSAISSYNEQFF. The chain employs TRBV19 and TRBJ2-1. The CDR3 has 15 residues. Germline CDR1 reads LNHDA; CDR2 reads SQIVND (reference sequence).